Listed below are T cell receptor beta chains from one sample, sequenced in a study of blood T cell repertoires in COVID-19. Only in-frame clones appear in the TCRdb table, and some are missing; sequencing was by immunoSEQ multiplex PCR. The data show 200,000 to 300,000 clones, about 86% seen once. The source material was peripheral blood. All receptors come from a woman aged 30 to 39 who had recovered from COVID-19. Each CDR3 is given with its conserved first and last residue. D genes are given only for firm matches. Clone size is not always given. Where it is, it says once, few, many or a class for expanded clones.

TRBD2	.	TRBV5-1	TRBJ2-7	TGCGCCAGCAGCCCGGGGGGGGTTTACGAGCAGTACTTC	CASSPGGVYEQYF
.	.	TRBV6-1	TRBJ1-4	TGTGCCAGCAGTGATCTAGGCCTCCAATTTGAAAAACTGTTTTTT	CASSDLGLQFEKLFF
TRBD1	.	TRBV30	TRBJ1-1	TGTGCCTGGGCTACAGGGGTGGGAGCTTTCTTT	CAWATGVGAFF
TRBD2	.	TRBV9	TRBJ2-3	TGTGCCAGCAGCGTAGTAGCGGGGGGCACAGATACGCAGTATTTT	CASSVVAGGTDTQYF
.	few	TRBV20-1	TRBJ1-2	TGCAGTGCTAGTTTCCAGGGGAGCTTCGATGGCTACACCTTC	CSASFQGSFDGYTF
TRBD2	.	TRBV4-2	TRBJ2-2	TGTGCCAGCAGCCAAGAACTAGCGGGGGAGAGCACCGGGGAGCTGTTTTTT	CASSQELAGESTGELFF
TRBD1	.	TRBV27	TRBJ1-5	TGTGCCAGCAGTTTGTTAGGGGGCGGATCTAGCAATCAGCCCCAGCATTTT	CASSLLGGGSSNQPQHF
.	.	TRBV6-5	TRBJ1-1	TGTGCCAGCATCCACCCGGGGTACACTGAAGCTTTCTTT	CASIHPGYTEAFF
TRBD2	.	TRBV7-2	TRBJ2-3	TGTGCCAGCACGGGGGGATTCACAGATACGCAGTATTTT	CASTGGFTDTQYF
.	.	TRBV15	TRBJ1-1	TGTGCCACCAGCAGTGGGACATCGGCTTTCTTT	CATSSGTSAFF
.	once	TRBV9	TRBJ2-2	TGTGCCAGCAGCGTAGCTGGAGGGGATAACACCGGGGAGCTGTTTTTT	CASSVAGGDNTGELFF
TRBD2	.	TRBV5-4	TRBJ2-3	TGTGCCAGCAGCTTGGCTAGCGGGGCCACCACAGATACGCAGTATTTT	CASSLASGATTDTQYF
TRBD1	.	TRBV4-3	TRBJ2-1	TGCGCCAGCAGCCAAGATGGGGGACAGGGTTACAATGAGCAGTTCTTC	CASSQDGGQGYNEQFF
.	.	TRBV18	TRBJ1-5	TGTGCCAGCTCCCTGCGCAGGGTCGATCAGCCCCAGCATTTT	CASSLRRVDQPQHF
.	once	TRBV5-6	TRBJ2-7	TGTGCCAGCAGCATGGGGAAACAGGGGAGGCAGTCCTACGAGCAGTACTTC	CASSMGKQGRQSYEQYF
.	.	TRBV14	TRBJ1-1	TGTGCCAGCAGCCCCAGAAAGAACACTGAAGCTTTCTTT	CASSPRKNTEAFF
.	.	TRBV7-9	TRBJ1-4	TGTGCCAGCAGCTTGTACCCGGGGGGGACTAATGAAAAACTGTTTTTT	CASSLYPGGTNEKLFF
TRBD2	.	TRBV3-1/TRBV3-2	TRBJ2-1	TGTGCCAGCAGCGATACCGGGACTAGCGGCTACAATGAGCAGTTCTTC	CASSDTGTSGYNEQFF
TRBD2	.	TRBV5-4	TRBJ2-1	TGTGCCACCACCGGGACTAGCGGGGCCCATGAGCAGTTCTTC	CATTGTSGAHEQFF
.	.	TRBV21-1	TRBJ2-7	TGTGCCAGCAGCAAACGCGGGGGACACTACGAGCAGTACTTC	CASSKRGGHYEQYF
TRBD2	.	TRBV24-1	TRBJ2-3	TGTGCCACCAGTGACCCCGGGACTAGCGGCGAAAGCACAGATACGCAGTATTTT	CATSDPGTSGESTDTQYF
.	.	TRBV5-1	TRBJ2-2	TGCGCCAGCAGCTTGGCCGAGTCTAGCGATCCTCCCGGGGAGCTGTTTTTT	CASSLAESSDPPGELFF